Each of the 23 T cell receptor beta chains below was sequenced from the same sample in a study of T cell responses to AZD1222 COVID-19 vaccine. Here immunoSEQ multiplex PCR was the method, and the copy in TCRdb shows in-frame clones only, minus some. The sample includes roughly 160,000 clones, almost 90% seen only once; the top ten take around 5.5%. The sequencing here drew on peripheral blood, taken on day 0 of AZD1222 vaccination. The receptors were sampled from an adult in good health.

This clone was found once. V usage is TRBV15 and J usage is TRBJ1-1, with D unclear. This CDR3 is 15 amino acids long. The ends were cut back, 4 bases at V and 1 base at J, with 13 bases in the middle. CDR1 and CDR2 from the germline V gene are LNHNV and YYDKDF (reference sequence). The CDR3 sequence is CATSTRTAQNTEAFF. The CDR3 DNA follows: TGTGCCACCAGCACGCGGACGGCGCAGAACACTGAAGCTTTCTTT. Using reference TRBV15 and TRBJ1-1 for the parts outside the CDR3, the full variable domain is DAMVIQNPRYQVTQFGKPVTLSCSQTLNHNVMYWYQQKSSQAPKLLFHYYDKDFNNEADTPDNFQSRRPNTSFCFLDIRSPGLGDTAMYLCATSTRTAQNTEAFFGQGTRLTVV.

V gene TRBV7-9 combines with J gene TRBJ2-7; 8 positions agree with TRBD1. The CDR3 is 15 residues long. Germline values: CDR1 SEHNR, CDR2 FQNEAQ (reference sequence). The junction had 10 bases not matched to a gene; V was cut back by 4 bases and J by 5 bases. The CDR3 spells CASSSGQGEVDEQYF. Here the CDR3 DNA reads TGTGCCAGCAGCTCCGGACAGGGAGAAGTCGACGAGCAGTACTTC.

The chain joins TRBV29-1 to TRBJ1-2; D is unclear. Trimming cost V 5 bases and J 8 bases, with 15 bases left between them. The CDR3 consists of 12 residues. The V gene's germline CDR1 is SQVTM and CDR2 ANQGSEA. This CDR3 is CSVSLQSRGYTF. The CDR3 coding sequence is TGCAGCGTTTCCCTACAGTCGCGGGGCTACACCTTC.

Only a few counts were recorded for this clone. The rearrangement joins TRBV28 to TRBJ1-1; D possibly corresponds to TRBD1 (5 bases). V was cut by 8 bases and J by 0 bases, with 13 bases left in between. The CDR3 loop spans 14 amino acids. The germline V gene encodes CDR1 MDHEN and CDR2 SYDVKM. The DNA of the CDR3 is TGTGCCAGCGTCGACAGCTCTATGAACACTGAAGCTTTCTTT. Translated, it gives CASVDSSMNTEAFF.

The chain couples TRBV18 to TRBJ1-6; TRBD1 agrees at 7 bases. The CDR3 length is 15 residues. Losses at the gene ends were 1 base for V and 10 bases for J; bases not matched to a gene: 7. CDR1 KGHSH and CDR2 LQKENI come from the germline V gene. DNA of the CDR3: TGTGCCAGCTCACCACTGGAGGGGGCTGCCTCACCCCTCCACTTT. Its translation is CASSPLEGAASPLHF.

This chain links TRBV5-1 with TRBJ2-1; D is undetermined. In germline, CDR1 is SGHRS, CDR2 YFSETQ. Trimming pared 0 bases from V and 3 bases from J, leaving 10 bases between. The CDR3 extends over 15 amino acids. The CDR3 spells CASSLERPVYNEQFF. CDR3 DNA: TGCGCCAGCAGCTTGGAAAGGCCCGTCTACAATGAGCAGTTCTTC. The variable domain in full, with the rest retrieved from reference TRBV5-1 and TRBJ2-1, is KAGVTQTPRYLIKTRGQQVTLSCSPISGHRSVSWYQQTPGQGLQFLFEYFSETQRNKGNFPGRFSGRQFSNSRSEMNVSTLELGDSALYLCASSLERPVYNEQFFGPGTRLTVL.

This chain links TRBV6-2 or TRBV6-3 with TRBJ2-1; 7 positions match TRBD2. The CDR3 consists of 15 residues. Germline lookup yields CDR1 MNHEY and CDR2 SVGEGT. The junction had 13 bases not matched to a gene; V was cut back by 4 bases and J by 10 bases. CDR3 sequence (DNA): TGTGCCAGCAGTTTAGGGCTAGCGGAATCATCGGAGCAGTTCTTC. Translated, it gives CASSLGLAESSEQFF.

This chain uses TRBV19 with TRBJ1-2; 7 nucleotides match TRBD1. The V segment lost 6 bases and the J segment 1 base; nucleotides outside the gene matches: 8. Germline V gene data show CDR1 as LNHDA and CDR2 as SQIVND (reference sequence). The CDR3 totals 15 residues. Here the CDR3 reads CASRSPGQLNYGYTF. The CDR3 nucleotides read TGTGCCAGTAGGTCGCCGGGACAGCTTAACTATGGCTACACCTTC.

The chain employs TRBV5-4 and TRBJ2-1; 8 nucleotides match TRBD1. V lost 4 bases to trimming and J lost 7 bases; unmatched junction nucleotides: 4. The germline V gene has CDR1 SGHNT and CDR2 YYREEE (reference sequence). The length of the CDR3 is 13 residues. The CDR3 sequence is CASSTDRANEQFF. CDR3 coding DNA: TGTGCCAGCAGCACGGACAGGGCTAATGAGCAGTTCTTC.

The chain carries TRBV6-5 and TRBJ1-4; D possibly corresponds to TRBD1 (5 bases). Trimming shortened V by 2 bases and J by 4 bases, and 11 bases separated the two germline ends. Germline V gives CDR1 MNHEY, CDR2 SVGAGI. This CDR3 has 15 amino acids. This chain's CDR3 is CASSYRPGGNEKLFF. In DNA, the CDR3 is TGTGCCAGCAGTTACCGACCTGGGGGTAATGAAAAACTGTTTTTT.

In DNA, the CDR3 is TGCGCCAGCAGCTCCAGAGGGGCTACTAATGAAAAACTGTTTTTT. It encodes CASSSRGATNEKLFF. V and J are TRBV5-1 and TRBJ1-4, with a weak D call TRBD1 (5 bases). The germline CDR1 and CDR2 sequences are SGHRS and YFSETQ. Trimming shortened V by 3 bases and J by 2 bases, and 11 bases separated the two germline ends. The CDR3 has 15 amino acids.

The chain links TRBV28 to TRBJ1-2, with D unclear. The CDR3 has 13 residues. Trimming left V 3 bases short and J 1 base short, with 6 bases between. CDR1 is MDHEN, CDR2 SYDVKM, per germline. This CDR3 is CASSLMDNYGYTF. DNA of the CDR3: TGTGCCAGCAGTTTGATGGATAACTATGGCTACACCTTC.

The rearrangement joins TRBV4-2 to TRBJ2-2; D gene uncertain. This CDR3 is 15 amino acids long. The germline gives CDR1 LGHNA, CDR2 YNFKEQ. V was pared by 5 bases and J by 6 bases, with 16 bases between. The CDR3 is CASSSIGSLSGELFF. Here the CDR3 DNA reads TGTGCCAGCAGCTCGATCGGCAGCCTGTCCGGGGAGCTGTTTTTT.

The chain is built from TRBV29-1 and TRBJ1-1; D is unresolved. There are 10 residues in the CDR3. Trimming stripped 4 bases from V and 4 bases from J, with 4 bases between. Germline-derived CDR1 and CDR2 are SQVTM and ANQGSEA. The CDR3 reads CSVVVTEAFF. DNA for the CDR3: TGCAGCGTTGTGGTCACTGAAGCTTTCTTT.

The chain uses TRBV5-4 and TRBJ2-2, with 7 nucleotides matching TRBD1. CDR1 and CDR2 (germline): SGHNT, YYREEE (reference sequence). The V segment lost 4 bases and the J segment 0 bases; nucleotides outside the gene matches: 3. This CDR3 comprises 15 residues. The CDR3 nucleotides read TGTGCCAGCAGCCCCGGGACAGCGAACACCGGGGAGCTGTTTTTT. This translates into CASSPGTANTGELFF. The entire variable domain, with the rest obtained from reference TRBV5-4 and TRBJ2-2, is as follows: ETGVTQSPTHLIKTRGQQVTLRCSSQSGHNTVSWYQQALGQGPQFIFQYYREEENGRGNFPPRFSGLQFPNYSSELNVNALELDDSALYLCASSPGTANTGELFFGEGSRLTVL.

This chain connects TRBV5-4 to TRBJ2-2, with D maybe TRBD1 (5 bases). The CDR3 is 15 residues long. Germline V gene sequence: CDR1 SGHNT, CDR2 YYREEE (reference sequence). Trimming cost V 0 bases and J 1 base, with 7 bases left between them. The CDR3 DNA is TGTGCCAGCAGCTTGGACAGGATGAACACCGGGGAGCTGTTTTTT. The encoded protein is CASSLDRMNTGELFF.

This chain links TRBV4-2 with TRBJ1-3; TRBD1 is a possible D gene (5 bases). The CDR3 is made up of 15 amino acids. From germline, CDR1 is LGHNA and CDR2 YNFKEQ. With 3 bases removed from V and 0 bases from J, the gap between germline ends came to 9 bases. DNA of the CDR3: TGTGCCAGCAGCCAGCCGGGGGGCTCTGGAAACACCATATATTTT. Protein sequence: CASSQPGGSGNTIYF.

The chain uses TRBV5-1 and TRBJ2-3, with TRBD2 identical over 7 bases. This CDR3 spans 16 amino acids. Germline V gene lookup returns CDR1 SGHRS and CDR2 YFSETQ. V dropped 4 bases and J dropped 1; count of bases not matched to a gene: 9. CDR3: CASSPLLAIGTDTQYF. The CDR3 region has the DNA TGCGCCAGCAGCCCCTTACTAGCGATCGGCACAGATACGCAGTATTTT. Full variable domain (remainder filled in from reference TRBV5-1 and TRBJ2-3): KAGVTQTPRYLIKTRGQQVTLSCSPISGHRSVSWYQQTPGQGLQFLFEYFSETQRNKGNFPGRFSGRQFSNSRSEMNVSTLELGDSALYLCASSPLLAIGTDTQYFGPGTRLTVL.

The CDR3 loop is CASSLQRTSRGTEAFF. In DNA, the CDR3 is TGTGCCAGCAGCTTACAAAGGACTTCTCGGGGCACTGAAGCTTTCTTT. The chain combines TRBV7-9 with TRBJ1-1, with D unresolved. This CDR3 region has 16 residues. V was trimmed by 2 bases and J by 4 bases, leaving 17 bases between them. Per the germline V gene, CDR1 is SEHNR and CDR2 is FQNEAQ (reference sequence).

The CDR3 loop is CASSLSGDLGEQFF. The CDR3 DNA follows: TGTGCCAGCAGCTTATCGGGGGATTTGGGTGAGCAGTTCTTC. The chain recombines TRBV11-1 with TRBJ2-1; D may be TRBD2 (6 bases). Trimming shortened V by 2 bases and J by 9 bases, and 14 bases separated the two germline ends. This CDR3 region has 14 residues. CDR1 and CDR2 from the germline V gene are SGHAT and FQDESV (reference sequence).

The V and J genes are TRBV28 and TRBJ2-1; possible D gene TRBD1, 5 bases. The germline V gene has CDR1 MDHEN and CDR2 SYDVKM. Deletions cut 2 bases from V and 3 bases from J, with 14 bases between. The CDR3 has 16 amino acids. Written as DNA, the CDR3 is TGTGCCAGCAGTTTACCGGAAGGGGAAGGCTACAATGAGCAGTTCTTC. As protein: CASSLPEGEGYNEQFF.

The V call is TRBV11-1, the J call TRBJ1-4; no clear D gene. Deletions cut 5 bases from V and 5 bases from J, with 12 bases between. The V gene's germline CDR1 is SGHAT and CDR2 FQDESV (reference sequence). The CDR3 contains 14 residues. CDR3 amino acids: CASSRDRRNEKLFF. In DNA form, the CDR3 reads TGTGCCAGCAGCCGCGACCGTCGCAATGAAAAACTGTTTTTT.

There are a few counts of this clone. CDR3 in amino acids: CASSYSNRGTEAFF. The CDR3 DNA sequence: TGTGCCAGCAGTTACTCGAACAGGGGCACTGAAGCTTTCTTT. The chain links TRBV6-2 or TRBV6-3 to TRBJ1-1; the match to TRBD1 covers 7 bases. The J segment lost 4 bases and the V segment lost 0 bases, leaving 2 bases of the junction unmatched. The CDR3 extends over 14 amino acids. Germline V gene data show CDR1 as MNHEY and CDR2 as SVGEGT.